This T cell receptor (beta chain) was captured in a study of blood T cell repertoires in COVID-19. CDR1 SGDLS and CDR2 YYNGEE come from the germline V gene. The CDR3 runs to 14 residues. V dropped 0 bases and J dropped 6 bases, with 12 bases sitting between them. TCRdb's copy holds only in-frame clones and misses some; the assay was immunoSEQ multiplex PCR. The sample includes more than 300,000 clones, around 83% of them seen just once. The V gene is TRBV9, the J gene TRBJ1-1, with D possibly TRBD1 on 6 matching bases. Sequencing input: peripheral blood. This receptor was obtained from a woman aged 45 to 65 with acute or convalescent COVID-19. CDR3: CASSVARGGPEAFF. The CDR3 DNA is TGTGCCAGCAGCGTAGCGAGGGGGGGACCTGAAGCTTTCTTT.